Included here is one TCR beta chain sequence, with context. The sample comes from a study of blood T cell repertoires in COVID-19. Overall study: PBMCs, B-cell-depleted T cells, or T cells were the source of the cDNA or gDNA that made up the material.

Germline CDR1 is PRHDT and CDR2 is FYEKMQ (reference sequence). J was trimmed by 5 bases and V by 2 bases; bases with no gene match: 5. The CDR3 loop spans 15 amino acids. Produced via immunoSEQ multiplex PCR; TCRdb's table is partial and in-frame only. The sample lists roughly 180,000 clones; approximately 80% were seen once. The source of this sequence is a human donor in a cohort sampled during active COVID-19. The chain uses TRBV13 and TRBJ2-3; 9 positions match TRBD2. Specimen: peripheral blood. This CDR3 reads CASSLRGGAEDTQYF. The CDR3 DNA is TGTGCCAGCAGCTTACGCGGGGGGGCAGAAGATACGCAGTATTTT.